This entry features one TCR beta chain sequence. It has no known antigen specificity. No qualities accompany the bases; no much larger clone lies one base away. This record belongs to a study of STAT5B mutations in CD4+ large granular lymphocyte leukemia (dated 2022 in TCRdb). A note on the overall study: Among the healthy controls, the CDR3 'QG' motif was associated with a particular HLA allele. The TCRbeta repertoires of CD4+ T-cell large granular lymphocyte leukemia patients were compared with the TCRbeta repertoires of healthy blood donors. Flow cytometry on FACSCanto II or FACSVerse confirmed that purified fractions exceeded 95% purity among lymphocytes.

The healthy controls were 37 blood donors, and the buffy coats of these donors were supplied by the Finnish Red Cross blood service. All TCR-sequenced material derived from peripheral blood: patient blood samples and healthy donor buffy coats. Ficoll-Hypaque gradient centrifugation was used to isolate peripheral blood mononuclear cells. CD4+ cells were purified magnetically from the buffy coats of healthy controls. The Gentra Puregene Cell and Tissue kit was used for genomic DNA extraction, and quantification was performed on a Qubit 2.0 fluorometer. On the study overall, not on this receptor specifically: Greater clonality appeared to be present in CD4-sorted patient repertoires than in healthy CD4+ repertoires, and the difference was retained after the putative leukemic clones were removed. Enrichment of TRBV06-family usage was observed among the top patient clones (8/27) relative to healthy controls (2/35). Data were not HLA-matched; higher clonality in CD4+ versus CD8+ T-LGLL could reflect the relatively small sample size. Each patient's main leukemic clonotypes were private, but about 27% of these clonotypes showed up at low frequency in the non-leukemic repertoires of other patients.

The immunoSEQ assay at survey resolution was used to sequence TCRbeta rearrangements from genomic DNA. The study's processing was this. In the TCR sequencing data, the lowest productive clonotype frequency that could be detected was 2.59 x 10-5. Analyses included only productive TCRbeta rearrangements, meaning complete and in-frame sequences. Sample clonality was computed as Simpson clonality in the immunoSEQ Analyzer version 3.0. Clones were binned by frequency as very rare, small, medium, large (1-20%) or hyperexpanded (>20%). Generation probabilities were estimated with OLGA 1.2.3, V-gene circos plots were made with VDJtools, specificities were searched in VDJdb, and CDR3 motifs were identified with GLIPH. This is the immuneACCESS table as TCRdb keeps it, with only in-frame sequences that have V and J called. A part of the clones is gone; compared with another copy, unresolved V genes explain less than half, and the rest is unexplained. V and J calls and clone size are given by that table; D and trimming were obtained from the DNA. The table for this sample lists fewer than 25,000 clones; 82% of them were counted only once. 8.6% of the sample is taken by the ten largest.

Trimming removed 8 bases from V and 3 bases from J; the gene matches leave 4 bases unexplained. The germline V gene encodes CDR1 LNHDA and CDR2 SQIVND (reference sequence). The CDR3 measures 13 amino acids from cysteine to phenylalanine. The kept DNA is CDR3 alone, 39 bases in frame from the first base. The V gene is TRBV19 and the J gene is TRBJ1-5; TRBD1 lines up with 7 middle nucleotides. Sequences were obtained from CD4+ T cells from blood buffy coats. This receptor was taken from a human donor in good health. This receptor has the CDR3 CASDDRDNQPQHF. Here is the DNA: TGTGCCAGTGATGACAGGGACAATCAGCCCCAGCATTTT.